The 18 T cell receptor beta chains in this list originate from one sample, sequenced in a study of long-term antiretroviral therapy in people with HIV. With survey level as its setting, the immunoSEQ assay was v3.0. Repertoires were generated with immunoSEQ multiplex PCR, while TCRdb's copy carries only in-frame clones and drops some. Of tens of thousands of clones listed, 90% to 95% are singletons. Sequences were derived from unsorted PBMCs, sampled 3.7 years after starting antiretroviral therapy. The receptor set was obtained from a woman aged 50 to 60 with HIV.

This chain uses TRBV30 with TRBJ1-2; D might be TRBD1 (5 bases). In germline, CDR1 is GTSNPN, CDR2 SVGIG (reference sequence). The CDR3 has 14 residues. Trimming stripped 0 bases from V and 2 bases from J, with 10 bases between. CDR3 loop: CAWSVLGANYGYTF. The DNA for the CDR3 is TGTGCCTGGAGTGTCCTTGGGGCCAACTATGGCTACACCTTC.

The V and J genes are TRBV9 and TRBJ2-3; tentatively, D is TRBD2 (5 bases). The V end lost 2 bases, the J end lost 6 bases, and 13 bases lay between the germline ends. The CDR3 totals 14 residues. From germline, CDR1 is SGDLS and CDR2 YYNGEE. The CDR3 nucleotides read TGTGCCAGCAGCGTCATTACTAGTTCTGATACGCAGTATTTT. As protein: CASSVITSSDTQYF.

The chain couples TRBV2 to TRBJ2-1; 13 bases are a match to TRBD2. V was pared by 5 bases and J by 2 bases, with 9 bases of the junction left unmatched. CDR1 is SNHLY, CDR2 FYNNEI, per germline. There are 18 residues in the CDR3. CDR3 sequence: CASSRRTSGGPPYNEQFF. Here the CDR3 DNA reads TGTGCCAGCAGTCGAAGGACTAGCGGGGGCCCCCCCTACAATGAGCAGTTCTTC.

The V call is TRBV11-1, the J call TRBJ1-1, with D unclear. The V end was cut by 5 bases, the J end by 3 bases, with 4 bases between. The CDR3 spans 11 residues. In germline, CDR1 is SGHAT, CDR2 FQDESV (reference sequence). The CDR3 region has the DNA TGTGCCAGCAGCCGTGACACTGAAGCTTTCTTT. Encoded protein: CASSRDTEAFF.

This chain uses TRBV7-9 with TRBJ2-5; 9 bases align to TRBD2. The V segment lost 5 bases and the J segment 2 bases; nucleotides outside the gene matches: 18. The CDR3 length is 19 residues. Germline CDR1 and CDR2: SEHNR and FQNEAQ (reference sequence). CDR3 DNA: TGTGCCAGCAGCCCAAATCGGGCTAGCGGGGCAATGGGTCAAGAGACCCAGTACTTC. The encoded protein is CASSPNRASGAMGQETQYF.

This clone came up once. V is TRBV11-1 and J is TRBJ1-2; D unresolved. The V gene's germline CDR1 is SGHAT and CDR2 FQDESV (reference sequence). The CDR3 spans 17 residues. Trimming shortened V by 4 bases and J by 4 bases, and 22 bases separated the two germline ends. CDR3 in amino acids: CASSSYRTLTNFYGYTF. As DNA, the CDR3 is TGTGCCAGCAGCTCCTACCGAACCCTGACAAACTTCTATGGCTACACCTTC.

This clone has only one observation. V and J are TRBV6-1 and TRBJ2-2; perhaps TRBD2 as D (5 bases). This CDR3 comprises 15 residues. The germline V gene encodes CDR1 MNHNS and CDR2 SASEGT. The ends were cut back, 5 bases at V and 2 bases at J, with 12 bases in the middle. Here the CDR3 reads CASSFRGLNTGELFF. CDR3 bases: TGTGCCAGCAGTTTCCGAGGGTTAAACACCGGGGAGCTGTTTTTT.

This chain connects TRBV6-5 to TRBJ2-5; D gene unclear. Trimming cost V 6 bases and J 5 bases, with 13 bases left between them. The CDR3 extends over 13 amino acids. Germline CDR1 and CDR2: MNHEY and SVGAGI. The CDR3 here is CASRDSREETQYF. For the CDR3, the DNA is TGTGCCAGCAGAGATAGCCGAGAGGAGACCCAGTACTTC.

This chain links TRBV7-5 with TRBJ1-4. TRBV7-5 is annotated as a pseudogene. The CDR3 is 14 amino acids. Here the CDR3 DNA reads TGTGCCAGAAGCTTGCTCCGAGATAATGAAAAACTGTTTTTT. This codes for CARSLLRDNEKLFF.

This clone was picked up one time. The chain has TRBV2 and TRBJ2-1, with TRBD2 matching 9 bases. V was pared by 4 bases and J by 0 bases, with 7 bases of the junction left unmatched. CDR3 length: 17 residues. Germline CDR1 reads SNHLY; CDR2 reads FYNNEI. The DNA of the CDR3 is TGTGCCAGCAGTGGGCTAGCGGGGTCAAGCTCCTACAATGAGCAGTTCTTC. The encoded protein is CASSGLAGSSSYNEQFF.

This clone was counted between two and nine times. The chain links TRBV2 to TRBJ2-5; D remains ambiguous. V shed 4 bases and J shed 1 base, with 7 bases lying between them. The germline CDR1 and CDR2 sequences are SNHLY and FYNNEI. The CDR3 length is 13 residues. For the CDR3, the DNA is TGTGCCAGCAGTGCCCCGCCCCAAGAGACCCAGTACTTC. It encodes CASSAPPQETQYF. The variable domain in full, with the rest retrieved from reference TRBV2 and TRBJ2-5, is EPEVTQTPSHQVTQMGQEVILRCVPISNHLYFYWYRQILGQKVEFLVSFYNNEISEKSEIFDDQFSVERPDGSNFTLKIRSTKLEDSAMYFCASSAPPQETQYFGPGTRLLVL.

This chain's CDR3 is CASQGTMNTEAFF. For the CDR3, the DNA is TGCGCCAGCCAAGGGACCATGAACACTGAAGCTTTCTTT. The chain combines TRBV5-1 with TRBJ1-1; weak D call: TRBD1 (5 bases). Germline V gives CDR1 SGHRS, CDR2 YFSETQ. The CDR3 is 13 residues long. Trimming cost V 7 bases and J 0 bases, with 10 bases left between them.

The chain has TRBV7-3 and TRBJ2-7; D is possibly TRBD1 (7 bases). There are 14 residues in the CDR3. CDR1 and CDR2 (germline): SGHTA, FQGTGA. V lost 5 bases to trimming and J lost 5 bases, with 16 bases between them. The CDR3 reads CASSQTVRGDEQYF. DNA for the CDR3: TGTGCCAGCAGCCAAACAGTCAGGGGGGACGAGCAGTACTTC. The full variable domain, completed using reference TRBV7-3 and TRBJ2-7, is GAGVSQTPSNKVTEKGKYVELRCDPISGHTALYWYRQSLGQGPEFLIYFQGTGAADDSGLPNDRFFAVRPEGSVSTLKIQRTERGDSAVYLCASSQTVRGDEQYFGPGTRLTVT.

This clone was observed a single time. The chain links TRBV19 to TRBJ1-2; D not certain. Germline V gene sequence: CDR1 LNHDA, CDR2 SQIVND (reference sequence). This CDR3 is built from 13 residues. V lost 0 bases, J lost 6 bases, and 8 bases lay in between. CDR3 sequence (DNA): TGTGCCAGTAGTATAGAATCTTGGGATGGCTACACCTTC. Translated, it gives CASSIESWDGYTF.

The V gene is TRBV7-2, the J gene TRBJ2-5; 10 positions match TRBD2. Trimming took 1 base from V and 1 from J; bases not matched to a gene: 3. The germline V gene has CDR1 SGHTA and CDR2 FQGNSA. The CDR3 is made up of 16 amino acids. CDR3 nucleotides: TGTGCCAGCAGCTTAGGGCTAGCGGGGGCCCAAGAGACCCAGTACTTC. Translation: CASSLGLAGAQETQYF.

For this clone: Germline is not matched at one junction end, which may reflect a read error. This chain links TRBV7-7 with TRBJ2-3, with 9 nucleotides matching TRBD1. The CDR3 extends over 15 amino acids. Germline CDR1 is SSHAT and CDR2 is FNYEAQ (reference sequence). CDR3 bases: TGTGCTAGCAGCGTAGGGACAGGGACCCAAGATACGCAGTATTTT. Amino acid sequence: CASSVGTGTQDTQYF.

The V call is TRBV5-4, the J call TRBJ2-5; TRBD2 agrees at 8 bases. CDR3 length: 16 residues. Looked up from germline, CDR1 is SGHNT and CDR2 is YYREEE (reference sequence). After removal of 1 base from V and 5 bases from J, the junction contained 10 bases not matched to a gene. The CDR3, as DNA: TGTGCCAGCAGCTTGTCCTCGGGAGGGGGTTTGGAGACCCAGTACTTC. It yields the protein CASSLSSGGGLETQYF.

This rearrangement joins TRBV2 to TRBJ2-3; no definite D call. CDR3 length equals 12 residues. From germline, CDR1 is SNHLY and CDR2 FYNNEI. V lost 11 bases and J lost 2, with 11 bases in between. The CDR3 region is CAGKGPTDTQYF. CDR3 nucleotide sequence: TGTGCCGGCAAAGGACCCACAGATACGCAGTATTTT.